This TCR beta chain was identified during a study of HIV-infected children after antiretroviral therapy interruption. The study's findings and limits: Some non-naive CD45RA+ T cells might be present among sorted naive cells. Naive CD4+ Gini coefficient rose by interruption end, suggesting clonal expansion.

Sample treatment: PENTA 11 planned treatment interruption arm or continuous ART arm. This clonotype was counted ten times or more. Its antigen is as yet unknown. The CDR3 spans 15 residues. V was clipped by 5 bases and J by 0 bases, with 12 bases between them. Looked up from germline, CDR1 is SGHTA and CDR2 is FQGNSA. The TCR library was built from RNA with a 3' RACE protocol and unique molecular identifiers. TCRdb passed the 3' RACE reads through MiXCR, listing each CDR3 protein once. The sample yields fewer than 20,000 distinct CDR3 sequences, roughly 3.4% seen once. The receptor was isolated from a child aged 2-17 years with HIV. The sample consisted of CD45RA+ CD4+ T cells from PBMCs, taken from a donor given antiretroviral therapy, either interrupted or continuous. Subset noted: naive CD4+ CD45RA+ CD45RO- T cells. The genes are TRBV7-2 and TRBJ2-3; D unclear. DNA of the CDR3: TGTGCCAGCAGCGAGTCGGCCTCTAGCACAGATACGCAGTATTTT. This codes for CASSESASSTDTQYF. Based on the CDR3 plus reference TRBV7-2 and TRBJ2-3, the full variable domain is GAGVSQSPSNKVTEKGKDVELRCDPISGHTALYWYRQSLGQGLEFLIYFQGNSAPDKSGLPSDRFSAERTGGSVSTLTIQRTQQEDSAVYLCASSESASSTDTQYFGPGTRLTVL.